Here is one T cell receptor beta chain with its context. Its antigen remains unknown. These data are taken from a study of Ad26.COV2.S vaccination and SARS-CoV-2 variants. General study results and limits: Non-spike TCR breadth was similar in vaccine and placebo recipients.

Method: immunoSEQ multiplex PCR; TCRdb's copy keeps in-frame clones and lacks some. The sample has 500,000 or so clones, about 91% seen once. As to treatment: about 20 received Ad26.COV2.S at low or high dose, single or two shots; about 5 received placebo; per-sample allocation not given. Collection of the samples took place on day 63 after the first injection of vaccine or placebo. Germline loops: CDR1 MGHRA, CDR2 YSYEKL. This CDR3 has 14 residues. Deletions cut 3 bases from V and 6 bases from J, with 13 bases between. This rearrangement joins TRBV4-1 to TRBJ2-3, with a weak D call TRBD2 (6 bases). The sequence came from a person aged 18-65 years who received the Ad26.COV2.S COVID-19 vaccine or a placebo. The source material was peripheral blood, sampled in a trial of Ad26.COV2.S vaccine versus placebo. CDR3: CASSQPTRQDTQYF. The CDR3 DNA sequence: TGCGCCAGCAGCCAGCCGACTAGGCAGGATACGCAGTATTTT.